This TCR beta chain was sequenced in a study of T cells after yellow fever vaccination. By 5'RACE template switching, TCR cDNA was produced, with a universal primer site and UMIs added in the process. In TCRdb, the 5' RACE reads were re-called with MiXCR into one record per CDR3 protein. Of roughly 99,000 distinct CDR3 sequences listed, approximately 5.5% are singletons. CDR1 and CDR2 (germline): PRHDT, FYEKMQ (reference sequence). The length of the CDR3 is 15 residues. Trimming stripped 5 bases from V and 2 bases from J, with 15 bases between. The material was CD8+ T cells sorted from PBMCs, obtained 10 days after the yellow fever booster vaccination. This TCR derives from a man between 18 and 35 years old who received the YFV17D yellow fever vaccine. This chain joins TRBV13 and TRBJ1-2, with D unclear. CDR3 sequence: CASSPAFRANYGYTF. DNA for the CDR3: TGTGCCAGCAGCCCGGCTTTTAGGGCGAACTATGGCTACACCTTC.